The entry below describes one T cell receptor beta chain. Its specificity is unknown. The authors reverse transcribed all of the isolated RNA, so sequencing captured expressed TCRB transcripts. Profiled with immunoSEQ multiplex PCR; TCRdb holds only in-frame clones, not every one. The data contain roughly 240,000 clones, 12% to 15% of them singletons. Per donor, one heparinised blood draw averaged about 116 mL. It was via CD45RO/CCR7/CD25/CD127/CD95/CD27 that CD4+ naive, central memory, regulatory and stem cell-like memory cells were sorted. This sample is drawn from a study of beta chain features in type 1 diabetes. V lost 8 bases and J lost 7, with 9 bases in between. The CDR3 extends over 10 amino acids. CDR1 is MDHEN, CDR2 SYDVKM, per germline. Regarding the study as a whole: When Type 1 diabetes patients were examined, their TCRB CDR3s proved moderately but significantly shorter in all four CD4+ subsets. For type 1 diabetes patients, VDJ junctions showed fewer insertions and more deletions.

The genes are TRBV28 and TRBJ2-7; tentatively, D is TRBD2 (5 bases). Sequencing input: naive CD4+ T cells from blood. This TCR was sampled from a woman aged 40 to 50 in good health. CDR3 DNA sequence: TGTGCCAGCGGTTGGAGGGAGCAGTACTTC. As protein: CASGWREQYF.